Listed here is a single T cell receptor beta chain. Germline V gene data show CDR1 as GTSNPN and CDR2 as SVGIG (reference sequence). The CDR3 is 16 residues long. V was cut by 2 bases and J by 9 bases, with 20 bases left in between. This entry belongs to a study of regulatory T cells in long-lasting Graves disease. iRepertoire HTBI primers and Arm-PCR of CDR3 regions built TCR beta libraries. MiXCR, applied by TCRdb to the multiplex PCR reads, yields one record per CDR3 protein. The sample contains 350,000 to 450,000 distinct CDR3 sequences, more than 13% of which appear only once. The time point: newly diagnosed GD, antithyroid drugs for less than 3 months. PBMC RNA served as the TCR library source. The same sample was also used in a study of T cells in Graves' hyperthyroidism and ophthalmopathy.

The source was peripheral blood mononuclear cells (PBMCs), collected at new diagnosis, from a patient treated with antithyroid drugs. The gene calls are TRBV30 and TRBJ1-6; perhaps TRBD1 as D (5 bases). The source is a woman between 25 and 40 years old with Graves disease. CDR3 residues: CAWSRFGEGNGSPLHF. CDR3 sequence (DNA): TGTGCCTGGAGTCGGTTTGGTGAGGGGAACGGTTCACCCCTCCACTTT.